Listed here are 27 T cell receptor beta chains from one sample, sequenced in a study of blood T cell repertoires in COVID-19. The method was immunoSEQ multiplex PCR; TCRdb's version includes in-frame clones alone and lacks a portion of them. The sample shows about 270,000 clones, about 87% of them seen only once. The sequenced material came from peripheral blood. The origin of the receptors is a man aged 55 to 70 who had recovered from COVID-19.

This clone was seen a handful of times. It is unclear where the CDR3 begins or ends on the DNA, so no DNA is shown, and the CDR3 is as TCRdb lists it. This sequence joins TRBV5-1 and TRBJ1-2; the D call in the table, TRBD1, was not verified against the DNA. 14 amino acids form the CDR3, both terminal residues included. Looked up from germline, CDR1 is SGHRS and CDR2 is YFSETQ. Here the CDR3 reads CASRPSGQGGGYTF.

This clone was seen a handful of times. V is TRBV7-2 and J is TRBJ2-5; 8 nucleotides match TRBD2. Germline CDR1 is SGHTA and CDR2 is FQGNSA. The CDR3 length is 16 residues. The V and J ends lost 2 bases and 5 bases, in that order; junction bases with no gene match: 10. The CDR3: CASSLSTGLAGETQYF. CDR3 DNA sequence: TGTGCCAGCAGCTTATCAACTGGACTAGCCGGGGAGACCCAGTACTTC.

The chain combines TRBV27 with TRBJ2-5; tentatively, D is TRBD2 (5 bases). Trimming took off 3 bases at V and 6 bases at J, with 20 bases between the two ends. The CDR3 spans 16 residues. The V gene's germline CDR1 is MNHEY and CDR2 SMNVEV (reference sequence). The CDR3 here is CASSFRSGSGGKTQYF. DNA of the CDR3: TGTGCCAGCAGTTTTCGGTCGGGGAGTGGTGGGAAGACCCAGTACTTC.

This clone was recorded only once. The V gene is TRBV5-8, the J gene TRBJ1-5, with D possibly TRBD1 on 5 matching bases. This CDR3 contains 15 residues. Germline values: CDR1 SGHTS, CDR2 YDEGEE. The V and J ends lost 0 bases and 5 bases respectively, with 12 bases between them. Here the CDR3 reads CASSLESQGYQPQHF. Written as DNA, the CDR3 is TGTGCCAGCAGCTTGGAGAGTCAGGGCTATCAGCCCCAGCATTTT.

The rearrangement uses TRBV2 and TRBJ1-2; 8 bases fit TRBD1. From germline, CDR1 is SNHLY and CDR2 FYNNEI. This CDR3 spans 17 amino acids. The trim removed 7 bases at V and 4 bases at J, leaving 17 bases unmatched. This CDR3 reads CASTRSRQGAFSYGYTF. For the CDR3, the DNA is TGTGCCAGCACGAGATCCCGGCAGGGGGCGTTTTCCTATGGCTACACCTTC. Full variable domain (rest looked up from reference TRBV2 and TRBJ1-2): EPEVTQTPSHQVTQMGQEVILRCVPISNHLYFYWYRQILGQKVEFLVSFYNNEISEKSEIFDDQFSVERPDGSNFTLKIRSTKLEDSAMYFCASTRSRQGAFSYGYTFGSGTRLTVV.

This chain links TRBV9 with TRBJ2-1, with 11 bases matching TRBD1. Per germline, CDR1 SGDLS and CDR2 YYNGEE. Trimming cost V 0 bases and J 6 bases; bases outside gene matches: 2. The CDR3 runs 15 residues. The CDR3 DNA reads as TGTGCCAGCAGCGTAGGGGGGACAGGGGGCAATGAGCAGTTCTTC. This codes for CASSVGGTGGNEQFF.

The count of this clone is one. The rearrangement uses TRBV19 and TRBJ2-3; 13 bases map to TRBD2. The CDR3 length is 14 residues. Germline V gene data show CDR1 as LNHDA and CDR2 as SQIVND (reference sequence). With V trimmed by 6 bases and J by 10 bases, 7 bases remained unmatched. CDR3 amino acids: CASRTGTSGVPQYF. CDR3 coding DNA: TGTGCCAGTAGAACCGGGACTAGCGGGGTTCCGCAGTATTTT. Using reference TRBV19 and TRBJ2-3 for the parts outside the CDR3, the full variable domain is DGGITQSPKYLFRKEGQNVTLSCEQNLNHDAMYWYRQDPGQGLRLIYYSQIVNDFQKGDIAEGYSVSREKKESFPLTVTSAQKNPTAFYLCASRTGTSGVPQYFGPGTRLTVL.

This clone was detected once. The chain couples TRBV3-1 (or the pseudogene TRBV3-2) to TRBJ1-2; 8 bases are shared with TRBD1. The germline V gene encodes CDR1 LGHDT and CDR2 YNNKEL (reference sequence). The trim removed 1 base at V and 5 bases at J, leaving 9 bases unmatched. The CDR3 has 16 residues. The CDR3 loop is CASSQGQGRSVYGYTF. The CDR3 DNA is TGTGCCAGCAGCCAAGGACAGGGGCGCAGTGTTTATGGCTACACCTTC.

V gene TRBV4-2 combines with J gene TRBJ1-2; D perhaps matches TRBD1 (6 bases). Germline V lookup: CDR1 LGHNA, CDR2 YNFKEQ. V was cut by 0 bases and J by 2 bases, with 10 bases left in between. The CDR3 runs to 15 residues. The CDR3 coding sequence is TGTGCCAGCAGCCAAGATTGGCAGGGGAACTATGGCTACACCTTC. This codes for CASSQDWQGNYGYTF.

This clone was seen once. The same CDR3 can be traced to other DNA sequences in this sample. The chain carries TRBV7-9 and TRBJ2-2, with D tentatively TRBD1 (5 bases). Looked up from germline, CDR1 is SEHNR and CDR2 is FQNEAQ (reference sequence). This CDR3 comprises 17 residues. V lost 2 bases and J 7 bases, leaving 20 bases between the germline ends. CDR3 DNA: TGTGCCAGCAGCTTAAAAGCTGGGGATAGGACAATCGGGGAGCTGTTTTTT. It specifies CASSLKAGDRTIGELFF. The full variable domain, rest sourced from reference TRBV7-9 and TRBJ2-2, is DTGVSQNPRHKITKRGQNVTFRCDPISEHNRLYWYRQTLGQGPEFLTYFQNEAQLEKSRLLSDRFSAERPKGSFSTLEIQRTEQGDSAMYLCASSLKAGDRTIGELFFGEGSRLTVL.

The CDR3 region has the DNA TGTGCCAGTACCGAACAGGGGGCGCGTGCAGATACGCAGTATTTT. Translated: CASTEQGARADTQYF. The J gene is TRBJ2-3, the V gene TRBV19; 9 nucleotides align to TRBD1. V shed 7 bases and J 4 bases; nucleotides not matched to a gene: 9. Germline lookup yields CDR1 LNHDA and CDR2 SQIVND (reference sequence). This CDR3 has 15 residues.

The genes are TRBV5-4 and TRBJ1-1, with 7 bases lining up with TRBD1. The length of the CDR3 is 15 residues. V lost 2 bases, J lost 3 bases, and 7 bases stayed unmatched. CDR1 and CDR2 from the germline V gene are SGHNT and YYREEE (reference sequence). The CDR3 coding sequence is TGTGCCAGCAGCTTACAACAGGGGAAGGACACTGAAGCTTTCTTT. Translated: CASSLQQGKDTEAFF.

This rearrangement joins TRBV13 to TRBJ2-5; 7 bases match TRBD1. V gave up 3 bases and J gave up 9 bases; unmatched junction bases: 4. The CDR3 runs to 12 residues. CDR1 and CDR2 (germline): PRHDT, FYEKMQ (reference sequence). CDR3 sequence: CASSLTGMPQYF. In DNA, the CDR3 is TGTGCCAGCAGCTTGACAGGGATGCCCCAGTACTTC.

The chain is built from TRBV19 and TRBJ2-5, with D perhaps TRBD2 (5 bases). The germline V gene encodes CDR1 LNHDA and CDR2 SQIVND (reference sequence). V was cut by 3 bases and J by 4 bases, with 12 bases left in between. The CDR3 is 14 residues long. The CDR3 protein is CASSIYGLAETQYF. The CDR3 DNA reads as TGTGCCAGTAGTATCTACGGCCTAGCAGAGACCCAGTACTTC.

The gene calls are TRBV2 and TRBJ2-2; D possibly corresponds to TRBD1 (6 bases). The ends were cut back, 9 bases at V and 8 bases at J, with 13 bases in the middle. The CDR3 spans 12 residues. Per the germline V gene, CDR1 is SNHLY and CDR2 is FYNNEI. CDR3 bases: TGTGCCAGACGGGACATTCTGGGGGAGCTGTTTTTT. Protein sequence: CARRDILGELFF.

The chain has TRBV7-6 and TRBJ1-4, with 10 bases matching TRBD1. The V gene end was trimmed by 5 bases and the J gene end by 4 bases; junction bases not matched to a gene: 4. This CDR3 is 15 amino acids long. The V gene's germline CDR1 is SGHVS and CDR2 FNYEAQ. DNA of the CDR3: TGTGCCAGCAGCCCGACAGGGGGCAGTAATGAAAAACTGTTTTTT. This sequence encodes CASSPTGGSNEKLFF.

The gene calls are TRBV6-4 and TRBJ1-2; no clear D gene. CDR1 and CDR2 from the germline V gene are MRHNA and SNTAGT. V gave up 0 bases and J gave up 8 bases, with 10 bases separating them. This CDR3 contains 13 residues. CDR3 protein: CASSDSRALGYTF. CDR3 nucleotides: TGTGCCAGCAGTGACTCGAGGGCCTTGGGCTACACCTTC.

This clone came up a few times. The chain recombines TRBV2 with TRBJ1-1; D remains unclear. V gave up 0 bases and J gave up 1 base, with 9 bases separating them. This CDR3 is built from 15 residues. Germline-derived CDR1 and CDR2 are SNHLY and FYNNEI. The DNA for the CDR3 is TGTGCCAGCAGTGAAGCCGGCAGGAAGAACACTGAAGCTTTCTTT. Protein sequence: CASSEAGRKNTEAFF.

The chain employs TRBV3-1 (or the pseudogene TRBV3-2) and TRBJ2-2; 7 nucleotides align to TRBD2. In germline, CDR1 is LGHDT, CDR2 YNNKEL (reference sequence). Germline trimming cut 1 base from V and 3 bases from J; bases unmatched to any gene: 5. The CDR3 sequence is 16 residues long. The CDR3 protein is CASSQVSGGYTGELFF. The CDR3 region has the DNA TGTGCCAGCAGCCAAGTATCGGGGGGTTACACCGGGGAGCTGTTTTTT.

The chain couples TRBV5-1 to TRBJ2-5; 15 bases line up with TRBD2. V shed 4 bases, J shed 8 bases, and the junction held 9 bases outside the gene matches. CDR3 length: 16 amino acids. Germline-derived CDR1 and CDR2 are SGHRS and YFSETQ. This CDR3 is CASSPGLAGGTGTQYF. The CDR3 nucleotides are TGCGCCAGCAGCCCGGGACTAGCGGGGGGAACTGGAACCCAGTACTTC. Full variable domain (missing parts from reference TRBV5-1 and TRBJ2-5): KAGVTQTPRYLIKTRGQQVTLSCSPISGHRSVSWYQQTPGQGLQFLFEYFSETQRNKGNFPGRFSGRQFSNSRSEMNVSTLELGDSALYLCASSPGLAGGTGTQYFGPGTRLLVL.

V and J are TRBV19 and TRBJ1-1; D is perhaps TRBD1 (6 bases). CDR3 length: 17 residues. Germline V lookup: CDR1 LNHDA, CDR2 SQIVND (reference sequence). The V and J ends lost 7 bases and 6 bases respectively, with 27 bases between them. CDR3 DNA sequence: TGTGCCAGTATCCGCCTGGCGGGGGCGACCGTTCGGCCTGAAGCTTTCTTT. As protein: CASIRLAGATVRPEAFF.

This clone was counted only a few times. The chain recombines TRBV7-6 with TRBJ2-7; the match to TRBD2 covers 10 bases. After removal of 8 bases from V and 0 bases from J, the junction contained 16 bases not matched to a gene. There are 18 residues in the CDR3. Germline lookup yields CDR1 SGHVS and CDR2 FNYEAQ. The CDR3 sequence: CASGNPPTTSGLSYEQYF. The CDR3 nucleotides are TGTGCCAGCGGAAACCCCCCCACGACTAGCGGGCTCTCCTACGAGCAGTACTTC.

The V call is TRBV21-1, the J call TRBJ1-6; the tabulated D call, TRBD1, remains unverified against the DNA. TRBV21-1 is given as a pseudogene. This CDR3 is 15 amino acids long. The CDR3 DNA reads TGTGCCAGCAGCAAGGGGACAGGGAATAATTCACCCCTCCACTTT. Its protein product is CASSKGTGNNSPLHF.

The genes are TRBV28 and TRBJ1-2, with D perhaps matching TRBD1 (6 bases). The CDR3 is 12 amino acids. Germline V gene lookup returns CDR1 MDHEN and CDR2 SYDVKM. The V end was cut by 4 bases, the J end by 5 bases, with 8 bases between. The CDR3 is CASSSGAYGYTF. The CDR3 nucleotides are TGTGCCAGCAGTTCAGGGGCATATGGCTACACCTTC.

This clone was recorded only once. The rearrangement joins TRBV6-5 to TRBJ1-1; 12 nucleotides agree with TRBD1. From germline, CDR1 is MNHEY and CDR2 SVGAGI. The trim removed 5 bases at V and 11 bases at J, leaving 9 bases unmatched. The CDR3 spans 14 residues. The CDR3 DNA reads TGTGCCAGCAGTCAAAGGGGACAGGGGGCGAAGGCTTTCTTT. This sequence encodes CASSQRGQGAKAFF.

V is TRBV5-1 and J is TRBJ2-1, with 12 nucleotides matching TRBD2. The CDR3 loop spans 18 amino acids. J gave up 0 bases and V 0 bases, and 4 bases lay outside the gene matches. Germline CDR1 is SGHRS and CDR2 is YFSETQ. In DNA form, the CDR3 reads TGCGCCAGCAGCTTGGTGGCTAGCGGGGGGGTCTCCTACAATGAGCAGTTCTTC. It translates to CASSLVASGGVSYNEQFF.

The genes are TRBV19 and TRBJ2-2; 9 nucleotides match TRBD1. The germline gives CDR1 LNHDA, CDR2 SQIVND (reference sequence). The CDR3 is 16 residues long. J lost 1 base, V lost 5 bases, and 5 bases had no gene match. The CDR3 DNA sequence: TGTGCCAGTAGTCTACAGGGGGCGGGGAACACCGGGGAGCTGTTTTTT. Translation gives CASSLQGAGNTGELFF. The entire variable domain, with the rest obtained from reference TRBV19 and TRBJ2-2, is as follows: DGGITQSPKYLFRKEGQNVTLSCEQNLNHDAMYWYRQDPGQGLRLIYYSQIVNDFQKGDIAEGYSVSREKKESFPLTVTSAQKNPTAFYLCASSLQGAGNTGELFFGEGSRLTVL.